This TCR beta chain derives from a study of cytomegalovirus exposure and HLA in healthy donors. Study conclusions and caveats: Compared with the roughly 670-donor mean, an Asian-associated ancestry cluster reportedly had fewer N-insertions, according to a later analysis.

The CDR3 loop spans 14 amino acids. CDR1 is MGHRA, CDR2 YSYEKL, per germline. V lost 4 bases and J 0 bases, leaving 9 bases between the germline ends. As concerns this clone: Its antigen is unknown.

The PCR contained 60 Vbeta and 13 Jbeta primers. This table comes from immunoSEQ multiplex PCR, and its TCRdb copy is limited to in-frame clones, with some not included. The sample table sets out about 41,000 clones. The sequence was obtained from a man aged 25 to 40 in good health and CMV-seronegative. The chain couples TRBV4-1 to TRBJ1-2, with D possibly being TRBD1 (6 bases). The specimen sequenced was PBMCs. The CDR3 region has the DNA TGCGCCAGCAGCCGGACAGCGCCTAACTATGGCTACACCTTC. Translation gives CASSRTAPNYGYTF.